The subject of this entry is one T cell receptor beta chain. Cohort assignment relied on participant-reported clinical history. The method was immunoSEQ multiplex PCR; TCRdb's version includes in-frame clones alone and lacks a portion of them. The table has hundreds of thousands of clones, around 90% seen once. The data stem from a study of blood T cell repertoires in COVID-19. In the study overall: Samples of COVID-19 (acute and convalescent) were obtained from the United States, Italy and Spain. From T cells, B-cell-depleted T cells, or PBMCs came the material, which was cDNA or gDNA.

Germline assignment: CDR1 SGHTA and CDR2 FQGNSA. This CDR3 is built from 15 residues. V dropped 5 bases and J dropped 2 bases, with 15 bases sitting between them. This sequence originates from a woman aged 40 to 50 with acute COVID-19. Specimen: PBMCs or T cells enriched from blood (not recorded which). The J gene is TRBJ2-5, the V gene TRBV7-2; D may be TRBD2 (6 bases). CDR3 nucleotide sequence: TGTGCCAGCAGCCGGGAACCCCGGGGGCAAGAGACCCAGTACTTC. Translated: CASSREPRGQETQYF. The full variable domain, with the rest looked up from reference TRBV7-2 and TRBJ2-5, is GAGVSQSPSNKVTEKGKDVELRCDPISGHTALYWYRQSLGQGLEFLIYFQGNSAPDKSGLPSDRFSAERTGGSVSTLTIQRTQQEDSAVYLCASSREPRGQETQYFGPGTRLLVL.